This is a list of T cell receptor beta chains from one sample in a study of T cell responses to AZD1222 COVID-19 vaccine. Data came from immunoSEQ multiplex PCR; TCRdb stores just in-frame clones and leaves some out. The data contain over 95,000 clones, about four fifths of them singletons. The sample in question was peripheral blood, obtained 28 days after the second AZD1222 dose. The receptors were sampled from an adult who received the AZD1222 COVID-19 vaccine. The CDR3 runs from the conserved cysteine through the conserved F or W. Fields, in order: clone size, D gene, J gene, V gene, CDR3 protein, CDR3 DNA. D genes are given only for firm matches. Clone size, where shown, is once, few, many, or a class for clones that have expanded.

.	.	TRBJ2-7	TRBV19	CASCTGGEPYEQYF	TGTGCCAGTTGTACAGGTGGTGAACCCTACGAGCAGTACTTC
.	TRBD2	TRBJ2-7	TRBV3-1/TRBV3-2	CASSQDLLASGRRYEQYF	TGTGCCAGCAGCCAGGACCTCCTGGCTAGCGGGAGAAGATACGAGCAGTACTTC
.	.	TRBJ1-5	TRBV20-1	CSASPGSNQPQHF	TGCAGTGCTAGTCCCGGTAGCAATCAGCCCCAGCATTTT
.	.	TRBJ1-5	TRBV5-1	CASSLDGGKGQPQHF	TGCGCCAGCAGCTTGGATGGGGGAAAAGGTCAGCCCCAGCATTTT
.	.	TRBJ2-7	TRBV3-1/TRBV3-2	CASSPGSGLYEQYF	TGTGCCAGCAGCCCGGGGAGCGGGTTATACGAGCAGTACTTC
.	.	TRBJ2-5	TRBV14	CASSLFGTQYF	TGTGCCAGCAGCCTCTTTGGGACCCAGTACTTC
.	.	TRBJ2-6	TRBV10-3	CAISPHREVGANVLTF	TGTGCCATCAGCCCCCACAGGGAAGTTGGGGCCAACGTCCTGACTTTC
.	.	TRBJ1-2	TRBV14	CASSPEVGGYTF	TGTGCCAGCAGCCCGGAAGTGGGTGGCTACACCTTC
few	.	TRBJ2-2	TRBV7-7	CASSPRTDGTGELFF	TGTGCCAGCAGCCCTAGGACTGACGGCACCGGGGAGCTGTTTTTT
.	.	TRBJ2-1	TRBV27	CASSLSGAGGNEQFF	TGTGCCAGCAGTTTATCGGGGGCCGGGGGAAATGAGCAGTTCTTC
.	TRBD1	TRBJ2-7	TRBV6-5	CASSWDRRSLEQYF	TGTGCCAGCAGTTGGGACAGGAGGTCACTCGAGCAGTACTTC
.	TRBD1	TRBJ1-2	TRBV9	CASSPPWEGDRGRPGYGYTF	TGTGCCAGCAGCCCCCCCTGGGAGGGGGACAGGGGACGTCCAGGCTATGGCTACACCTTC
.	TRBD1	TRBJ1-1	TRBV28	CASRDFAGTGSEAFF	TGTGCCAGCAGGGATTTCGCCGGGACAGGATCTGAAGCTTTCTTT
.	.	TRBJ2-1	TRBV6-2/TRBV6-3	CASSYEAERNSYNEQFF	TGTGCCAGCAGTTATGAGGCGGAAAGGAATTCATACAATGAGCAGTTCTTC
.	TRBD1	TRBJ1-2	TRBV11-2	CASSSLSDRGTAKLYGYTF	TGTGCCAGCAGCTCGTTGTCAGATCGTGGGACAGCTAAACTCTATGGCTACACCTTC
.	TRBD1	TRBJ1-4	TRBV6-5	CASRTGTNEKLFF	TGTGCCAGCAGGACAGGGACTAATGAAAAACTGTTTTTT
.	TRBD1	TRBJ1-2	TRBV6-5	CASSNTGGGYTF	TGTGCCAGCAGTAATACAGGGGGTGGCTACACCTTC
.	TRBD2	TRBJ2-3	TRBV19	CASSISGSTDTQYF	TGTGCCAGTAGTATTAGCGGGAGCACAGATACGCAGTATTTT
.	TRBD1	TRBJ1-1	TRBV19	CASGRQGPGTEAFF	TGTGCCAGTGGGAGACAGGGACCCGGAACGGAAGCTTTCTTT
.	.	TRBJ2-1	TRBV4-2	CASSQAVASNEQFF	TGTGCCAGCAGCCAAGCCGTTGCTTCGAATGAGCAGTTCTTC
.	.	TRBJ1-2	TRBV21-1	CASSKGGGLGTAQGIITGYGYTF	TGTGCCAGCAGCAAAGGCGGCGGATTGGGGACAGCCCAGGGGATAATCACTGGCTATGGCTACACCTTC
.	TRBD1	TRBJ2-7	TRBV7-9	CASSYGQGTKYEQYF	TGTGCCAGCAGCTACGGACAGGGAACTAAGTACGAGCAGTACTTC
.	TRBD1	TRBJ1-6	TRBV19	CASSIRGQGNSPLHF	TGTGCCAGTAGTATCCGGGGACAGGGGAATTCACCCCTCCACTTT
many	.	TRBJ2-1	TRBV21-1	CASSKWNLAGHKNEQFF	TGTGCCAGCAGCAAATGGAACCTAGCGGGACATAAGAATGAGCAGTTCTTC
.	TRBD2	TRBJ2-3	TRBV19	CASSQPGTSGITDTQYF	TGTGCCAGTAGCCAACCCGGGACTAGCGGGATCACAGATACGCAGTATTTT
.	.	TRBJ2-1	TRBV20-1	CSASRQRIGPVEQFF	TGCAGTGCTAGTAGGCAAAGAATCGGCCCGGTCGAGCAGTTCTTC
.	.	TRBJ1-1	TRBV5-6	CASSFMERTTEAFF	TGTGCCAGCAGCTTTATGGAGCGGACCACTGAAGCTTTCTTT
.	.	TRBJ1-1	TRBV5-1	CASSSGQLNTEAFF	TGCGCCAGCAGCTCAGGACAGTTGAACACTGAAGCTTTCTTT
.	.	TRBJ1-2	TRBV7-9	CASSSPREATNYGYTF	TGTGCCAGCAGCAGTCCCAGGGAGGCAACTAACTATGGCTACACCTTC
.	.	TRBJ1-5	TRBV6-5	CASSYGAGNQPQHF	TGTGCCAGCAGTTACGGCGCTGGCAATCAGCCCCAGCATTTT
.	.	TRBJ1-5	TRBV6-5	CASSIRGDNQPQHF	TGTGCCAGCAGTATCCGGGGCGATAATCAGCCCCAGCATTTT
.	.	TRBJ2-1	TRBV4-1	CASSQDRGGTINEQFF	TGCGCCAGCAGCCAAGATCGTGGCGGGACAATCAATGAGCAGTTCTTC
.	TRBD1	TRBJ1-1	TRBV4-3	CASSPDRGTEAFF	TGCGCCAGCAGCCCCGACAGGGGTACTGAAGCTTTCTTT
few	.	TRBJ1-1	TRBV5-8	CASSFDYGTAMNTEAFF	TGTGCCAGCAGCTTTGATTACGGTACGGCTATGAACACTGAAGCTTTCTTT
.	TRBD2	TRBJ2-1	TRBV7-9	CASRPGTSGNEQFF	TGTGCCAGCAGACCTGGGACTAGCGGCAATGAGCAGTTCTTC
.	.	TRBJ1-1	TRBV6-5	CATDWDTEAFF	TGTGCCACCGATTGGGACACTGAAGCTTTCTTT
once	.	TRBJ1-1	TRBV18	CASSPSQGMNTEAFF	TGTGCCAGCTCACCAAGTCAGGGGATGAACACTGAAGCTTTCTTT
few	.	TRBJ1-1	TRBV6-5	CASSSGTHRAFF	TGTGCCAGCAGTTCCGGGACTCACCGCGCTTTCTTT
.	.	TRBJ1-2	TRBV18	CASSPPSREGGYTF	TGTGCCAGCTCACCACCATCCAGGGAGGGAGGCTACACCTTC
.	.	TRBJ1-6	TRBV7-7	CASSLVTDSPLHF	TGTGCCAGCAGCTTGGTGACCGATTCACCCCTCCACTTT
.	.	TRBJ1-2	TRBV30	CAWNAGTGYGYTF	TGTGCCTGGAACGCCGGGACGGGCTATGGCTACACCTTC
.	TRBD1	TRBJ1-1	TRBV12-3/TRBV12-4	CASRDNRGTEAFF	TGTGCCAGCAGGGACAACAGGGGAACTGAAGCTTTCTTT
.	.	TRBJ1-2	TRBV19	CASRKGKGGLNYGYTF	TGTGCCAGTAGAAAGGGGAAGGGGGGCCTCAACTATGGCTACACCTTC
.	.	TRBJ2-5	TRBV7-3	CASSLGASKTQYF	TGTGCCAGCAGCTTAGGAGCTAGCAAGACCCAGTACTTC
.	TRBD1	TRBJ2-3	TRBV7-9	CASRGQASTDTQYF	TGTGCCAGCAGGGGACAGGCTAGCACAGATACGCAGTATTTT
.	.	TRBJ1-2	TRBV27	CASSRPLGGYTF	TGTGCCAGCAGCCGCCCCTTGGGAGGCTACACCTTC
.	.	TRBJ2-4	TRBV6-2/TRBV6-3	CASSIWGAAKNIQYF	TGTGCCAGCAGTATATGGGGGGCTGCCAAAAACATTCAGTACTTC
.	.	TRBJ1-6	TRBV3-1/TRBV3-2	CASSQVFWGSYNSPLHF	TGTGCCAGCAGCCAAGTTTTTTGGGGATCCTATAATTCACCCCTCCACTTT
.	TRBD2	TRBJ2-7	TRBV7-9	CASSSLAGVSYEQYF	TGTGCCAGCAGCTCACTAGCGGGAGTCTCCTACGAGCAGTACTTC
.	TRBD1	TRBJ1-3	TRBV5-4	CASSSGTDSGNTIYF	TGTGCCAGCAGCTCCGGGACAGACTCTGGAAACACCATATATTTT
.	TRBD2	TRBJ2-1	TRBV20-1	CSASAVLSGSAYNEQFF	TGCAGTGCTAGTGCGGTGCTTAGCGGGAGCGCCTACAATGAGCAGTTCTTC
.	.	TRBJ1-1	TRBV6-5	CASTRTTNTEAFF	TGTGCCAGCACCAGGACGACGAACACTGAAGCTTTCTTT
.	.	TRBJ2-1	TRBV5-8	CASSLAGRPYNEQFF	TGTGCCAGCAGCTTGGCCGGGAGACCCTACAATGAGCAGTTCTTC